This TCR beta chain is drawn from a study of T cell changes during pregnancy in multiple sclerosis. Sequencing was performed with immunoSEQ multiplex PCR; in TCRdb, only in-frame clones are kept and a portion is missing. Of over 90,000 clones in the sample, under 95% were seen once. Germline CDR1 and CDR2: SGHVS and FNYEAQ. CDR3 size: 14 residues. V lost 2 bases and J lost 3, with 10 bases in between. This sequence was found in a female donor with multiple sclerosis, enrolled in a pregnancy study. This sample comprised peripheral blood, obtained after pregnancy. The chain recombines TRBV7-6 with TRBJ1-1; no clear D gene. The CDR3 here is CASSLRETDTEAFF. CDR3 nucleotide sequence: TGTGCCAGCAGCTTACGAGAAACAGACACTGAAGCTTTCTTT.